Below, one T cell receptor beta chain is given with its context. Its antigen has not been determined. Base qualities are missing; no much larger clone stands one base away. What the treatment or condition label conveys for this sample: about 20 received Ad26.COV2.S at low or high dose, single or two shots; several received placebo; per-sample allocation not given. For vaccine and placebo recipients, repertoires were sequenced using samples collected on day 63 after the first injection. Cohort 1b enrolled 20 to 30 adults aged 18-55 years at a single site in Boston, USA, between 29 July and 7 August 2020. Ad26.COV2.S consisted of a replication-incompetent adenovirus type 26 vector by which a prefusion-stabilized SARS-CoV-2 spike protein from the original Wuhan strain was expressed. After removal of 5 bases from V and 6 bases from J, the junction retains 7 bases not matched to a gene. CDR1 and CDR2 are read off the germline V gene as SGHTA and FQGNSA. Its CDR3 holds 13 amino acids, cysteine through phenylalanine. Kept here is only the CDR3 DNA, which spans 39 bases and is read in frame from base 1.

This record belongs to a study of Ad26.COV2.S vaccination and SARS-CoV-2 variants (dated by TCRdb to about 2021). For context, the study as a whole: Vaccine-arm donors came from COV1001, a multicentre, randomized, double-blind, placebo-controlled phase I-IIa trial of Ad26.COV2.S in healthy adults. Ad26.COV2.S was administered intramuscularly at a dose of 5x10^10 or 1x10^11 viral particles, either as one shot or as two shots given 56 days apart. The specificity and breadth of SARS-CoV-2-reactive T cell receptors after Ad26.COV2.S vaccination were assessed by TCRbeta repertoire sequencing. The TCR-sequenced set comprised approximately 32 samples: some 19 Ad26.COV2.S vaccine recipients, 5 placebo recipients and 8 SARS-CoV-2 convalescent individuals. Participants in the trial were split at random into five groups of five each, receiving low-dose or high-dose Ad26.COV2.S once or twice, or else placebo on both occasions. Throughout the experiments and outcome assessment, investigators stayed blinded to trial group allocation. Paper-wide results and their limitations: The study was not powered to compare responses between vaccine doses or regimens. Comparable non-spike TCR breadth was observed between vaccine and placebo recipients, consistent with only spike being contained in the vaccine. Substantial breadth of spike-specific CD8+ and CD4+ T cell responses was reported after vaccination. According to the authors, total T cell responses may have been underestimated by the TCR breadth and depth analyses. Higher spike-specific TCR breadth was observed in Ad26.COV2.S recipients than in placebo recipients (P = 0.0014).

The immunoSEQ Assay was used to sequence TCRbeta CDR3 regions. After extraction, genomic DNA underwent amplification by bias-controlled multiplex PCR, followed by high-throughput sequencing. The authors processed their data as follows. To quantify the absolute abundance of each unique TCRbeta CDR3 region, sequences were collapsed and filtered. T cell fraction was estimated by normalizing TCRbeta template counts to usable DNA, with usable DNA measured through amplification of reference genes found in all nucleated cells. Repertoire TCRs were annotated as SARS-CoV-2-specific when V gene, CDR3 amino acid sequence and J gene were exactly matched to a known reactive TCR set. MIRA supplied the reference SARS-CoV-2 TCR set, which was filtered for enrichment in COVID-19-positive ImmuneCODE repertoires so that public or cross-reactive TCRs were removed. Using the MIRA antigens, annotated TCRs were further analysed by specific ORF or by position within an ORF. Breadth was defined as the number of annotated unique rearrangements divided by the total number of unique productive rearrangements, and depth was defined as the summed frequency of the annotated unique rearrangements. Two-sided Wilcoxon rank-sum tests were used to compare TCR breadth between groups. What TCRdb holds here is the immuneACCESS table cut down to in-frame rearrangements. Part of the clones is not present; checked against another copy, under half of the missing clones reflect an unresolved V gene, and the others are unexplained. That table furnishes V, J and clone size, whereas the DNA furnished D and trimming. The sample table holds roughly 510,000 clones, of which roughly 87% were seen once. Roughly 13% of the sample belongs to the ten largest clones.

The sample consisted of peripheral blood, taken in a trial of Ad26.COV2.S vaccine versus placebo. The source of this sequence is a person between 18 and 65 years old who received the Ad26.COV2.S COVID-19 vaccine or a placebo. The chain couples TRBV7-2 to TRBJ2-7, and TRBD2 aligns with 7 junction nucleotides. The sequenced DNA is TGTGCCAGCAGCCTCGAAGCGGGACCCGAGCAGTACTTC. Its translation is CASSLEAGPEQYF. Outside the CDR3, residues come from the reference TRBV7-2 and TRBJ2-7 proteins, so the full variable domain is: GAGVSQSPSNKVTEKGKDVELRCDPISGHTALYWYRQSLGQGLEFLIYFQGNSAPDKSGLPSDRFSAERTGGSVSTLTIQRTQQEDSAVYLCASSLEAGPEQYFGPGTRLTVT.